This TCR beta chain was retrieved from a study of T cell responses to AZD1222 COVID-19 vaccine. The data were produced by immunoSEQ multiplex PCR, yet TCRdb's version contains in-frame clones alone and is incomplete. The sample lists roughly 100,000 clones, approximately 86% occurring once. This clone was seen once. Its antigen remains unidentified. The study's findings and limits: Donors were chiefly white British, with a greater number of females, and clonal diversity was perhaps underestimated. No day 14 peak samples; only post-peak repertoires were characterized.

V lost 0 bases, J lost 6 bases, and 15 bases lay in between. Germline values: CDR1 SGHTS, CDR2 YDEGEE. CDR3 length equals 16 residues. This receptor was taken from an adult in good health. The material was peripheral blood, obtained on day 0 of AZD1222 vaccination. V is TRBV5-8 and J is TRBJ2-2, with D possibly being TRBD2 (5 bases). As DNA, the CDR3 is TGTGCCAGCAGCTTGGCCTTCTCGGGGTTCTCCGGGGAGCTGTTTTTT. Encoded protein: CASSLAFSGFSGELFF.